Sequencing of this T cell receptor (beta chain) was carried out in a study of regulatory T cells in long-lasting Graves disease. To make TCR beta libraries, researchers used iRepertoire HTBI primers and Arm-PCR of CDR3 regions. TCRdb recomputed calls from the multiplex PCR reads with MiXCR, one row per CDR3 protein. The sample records about 430,000 distinct CDR3 sequences, 14% to 15% being singletons. This clonotype was seen ten or more times. Time point noted: newly diagnosed GD, antithyroid drugs for less than 3 months. From PBMCs, RNA was extracted and then used to make the TCR library. These same data were also listed under a study on T cells in Graves' hyperthyroidism and ophthalmopathy. That report adds: Patients aged 18 to 65 had newly diagnosed hyperthyroidism that had lasted under 2 months.

The source of this sequence is a woman in her forties with Graves disease. Sequenced here: peripheral blood mononuclear cells (PBMCs), sampled at new diagnosis, from a patient treated with antithyroid drugs.

The CDR3 is CASSPNRDLEAFF. The CDR3 nucleotides read TGTGCCAGCAGCCCTAACAGAGACCTTGAAGCTTTCTTT. V usage is TRBV11-2 and J usage is TRBJ1-1; D is unresolved. The germline gives CDR1 SGHAT, CDR2 FQNNGV. CDR3 length equals 13 residues. Trimming removed 5 bases from V and 7 bases from J, with 14 bases in between.